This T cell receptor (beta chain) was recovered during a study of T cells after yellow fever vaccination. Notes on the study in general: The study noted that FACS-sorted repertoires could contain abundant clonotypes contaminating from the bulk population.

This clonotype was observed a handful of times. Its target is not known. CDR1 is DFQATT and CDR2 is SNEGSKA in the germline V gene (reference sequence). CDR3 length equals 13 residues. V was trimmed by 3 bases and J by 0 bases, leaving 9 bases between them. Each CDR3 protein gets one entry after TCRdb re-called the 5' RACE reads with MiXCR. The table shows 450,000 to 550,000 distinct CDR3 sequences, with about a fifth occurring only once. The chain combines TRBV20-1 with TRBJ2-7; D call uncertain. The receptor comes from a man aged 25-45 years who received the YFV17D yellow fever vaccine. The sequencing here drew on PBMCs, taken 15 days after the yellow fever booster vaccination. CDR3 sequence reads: CSARPGPSYEQYF. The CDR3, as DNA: TGCAGTGCTAGGCCAGGTCCCTCCTACGAGCAGTACTTC.